Shown below are 21 T cell receptor beta chains from a single sample sequenced in a study of blood T cell repertoires in COVID-19. Clones were sequenced by immunoSEQ multiplex PCR, and TCRdb holds only the in-frame ones, with some missing. The sample lists 65,000 to 80,000 clones, 82% seen once, with roughly 10% in the top ten. The source material was peripheral blood. The receptors here all came from a man in his forties or fifties with acute or convalescent COVID-19.

The chain uses TRBV11-3 and TRBJ2-5; 8 positions agree with TRBD1. V was pared by 3 bases and J by 5 bases, with 8 bases of the junction left unmatched. Per the germline V gene, CDR1 is SGHNT and CDR2 is YENEEA. This CDR3 comprises 15 residues. The CDR3 DNA sequence: TGTGCCAGCAGCTTCGGGACAGGCGAATGGGAGACCCAGTACTTC. Residues: CASSFGTGEWETQYF.

This clone occurred a few times. The chain uses TRBV6-2 or TRBV6-3 and TRBJ2-5; a possible D gene is TRBD2 (6 bases). The CDR3 length is 16 residues. Germline V gene sequence: CDR1 MNHEY, CDR2 SVGEGT. Trimming pared 0 bases from V and 0 bases from J, leaving 11 bases between. Here the CDR3 DNA reads TGTGCCAGCAGTTACTCCCGGGGGACGTACCAAGAGACCCAGTACTTC. It yields the protein CASSYSRGTYQETQYF.

This clone was recorded only once. The chain recombines TRBV3-1 (or the pseudogene TRBV3-2) with TRBJ1-3; D is ambiguous. V shed 1 base and J shed 4 bases, with 8 bases lying between them. The CDR3 sequence is 14 residues long. Germline loops: CDR1 LGHDT, CDR2 YNNKEL (reference sequence). CDR3 region: CASSQGRSGNTIYF. CDR3 sequence (DNA): TGTGCCAGCAGCCAAGGTCGAAGCGGAAACACCATATATTTT.

The chain uses TRBV15 and TRBJ1-5; D possibly corresponds to TRBD1 (5 bases). The CDR3 has 13 residues. Germline loops: CDR1 LNHNV, CDR2 YYDKDF (reference sequence). The ends were cut back, 0 bases at V and 10 bases at J, with 10 bases in the middle. The CDR3 bases are TGTGCCACCAGCAGAGAAGGGGCTGATCCCCAGCATTTT. The encoded protein is CATSREGADPQHF.

The J gene is TRBJ2-2, the V gene TRBV11-2, with D possibly being TRBD2 (6 bases). V lost 2 bases and J 7 bases, leaving 11 bases between the germline ends. The germline V gene has CDR1 SGHAT and CDR2 FQNNGV. CDR3 length equals 14 residues. CDR3 in amino acids: CASSLSRGFGELFF. The DNA of the CDR3 is TGTGCCAGCAGCTTATCGCGGGGATTCGGGGAGCTGTTTTTT.

The chain couples TRBV12-3 or TRBV12-4 to TRBJ2-7; D gene unclear. Trimming removed 2 bases at V and 4 bases at J, with 9 bases between. This CDR3 is 13 amino acids long. The CDR3, as DNA: TGTGCCAGCAGTTTAACCCTAGGATACGAGCAGTACTTC. Its translation: CASSLTLGYEQYF.

The chain couples TRBV19 to TRBJ1-3; possible D gene TRBD1, 6 bases. The V end was cut by 1 base, the J end by 0 bases, with 13 bases between. CDR3 size: 17 residues. The V gene's germline CDR1 is LNHDA and CDR2 SQIVND (reference sequence). The CDR3 region has the DNA TGTGCCAGTAGTATAGGGGGACACCTCACCTCTGGAAACACCATATATTTT. Translation: CASSIGGHLTSGNTIYF.

This rearrangement joins TRBV27 to TRBJ2-2, with 8 bases lining up with TRBD2. Germline V lookup: CDR1 MNHEY, CDR2 SMNVEV (reference sequence). The V and J ends lost 7 bases and 5 bases, in that order; junction bases with no gene match: 12. The CDR3 spans 16 residues. CDR3 region: CASTNSFLAGTGELFF. Written as DNA, the CDR3 is TGTGCCAGCACCAATTCCTTCCTAGCGGGTACCGGGGAGCTGTTTTTT.

The chain links TRBV19 to TRBJ2-7; 9 nucleotides agree with TRBD1. CDR3 size: 14 residues. Trimming at V came to 5 bases and at J to 5 bases, leaving 7 bases not matched to a gene. Per germline, CDR1 LNHDA and CDR2 SQIVND (reference sequence). In DNA, the CDR3 is TGTGCCAGTAGTTTCACCGGGACAGGGCACGAGCAGTACTTC. Its protein is CASSFTGTGHEQYF.

The rearrangement joins TRBV7-9 to TRBJ1-4, with D possibly matching TRBD1 (6 bases). CDR1 and CDR2 (germline): SEHNR, FQNEAQ (reference sequence). The CDR3 consists of 17 residues. Trimming pared 1 base from V and 0 bases from J, leaving 12 bases between. In DNA, the CDR3 is TGTGCCAGCAGCTTAGGAGCAGGGGCCACAACTAATGAAAAACTGTTTTTT. Residues: CASSLGAGATTNEKLFF.

This rearrangement joins TRBV7-2 to TRBJ1-1, with TRBD1 as a possible D gene (6 bases). V lost 4 bases and J 7 bases, leaving 10 bases between the germline ends. The germline CDR1 and CDR2 sequences are SGHTA and FQGNSA. This CDR3 region has 12 residues. In DNA form, the CDR3 reads TGTGCCAGCAGCTCAAGGACAGTTGAAGCTTTCTTT. This translates into CASSSRTVEAFF.

The V and J genes are TRBV5-5 and TRBJ2-1; TRBD2 matches 12 bases. V dropped 4 bases and J dropped 2; count of bases not matched to a gene: 1. The CDR3 runs 15 residues. Per the germline V gene, CDR1 is SGHKS and CDR2 is YYEKEE (reference sequence). The CDR3 bases are TGTGCCAGCAGCCTAGCGGGGGGGACCTACAATGAGCAGTTCTTC. Encoded protein: CASSLAGGTYNEQFF.

This clone was picked up a small number of times. The chain is built from TRBV9 and TRBJ1-5; D is possibly TRBD1 (6 bases). The ends were cut back, 3 bases at V and 0 bases at J, with 19 bases in the middle. Germline lookup yields CDR1 SGDLS and CDR2 YYNGEE. This CDR3 is built from 18 residues. CDR3 sequence (DNA): TGTGCCAGCAGCGGACCCATATGGGGGACACATAGCAATCAGCCCCAGCATTTT. Protein: CASSGPIWGTHSNQPQHF.

This sequence joins TRBV5-1 and TRBJ1-1, with D unclear. CDR1 is SGHRS and CDR2 is YFSETQ in the germline V gene. The length of the CDR3 is 15 residues. Trimming left V 0 bases short and J 1 base short, with 10 bases between. The CDR3 bases are TGCGCCAGCAGCTTGGGCTCAGGCTGGAACACTGAAGCTTTCTTT. This encodes CASSLGSGWNTEAFF.

J is TRBJ2-2 and V is TRBV11-2, with 8 bases lining up with TRBD2. The CDR3 loop spans 15 amino acids. With 5 bases clipped from V and 6 bases from J, the junction kept 8 bases outside the gene matches. Germline V lookup: CDR1 SGHAT, CDR2 FQNNGV. The CDR3: CASSGSGGRPGELFF. The CDR3 DNA reads as TGTGCCAGCAGCGGCAGTGGCGGGAGGCCCGGGGAGCTGTTTTTT.

V usage is TRBV11-2 and J usage is TRBJ2-5; no definite D call. V was pared by 4 bases and J by 3 bases, with 3 bases between. The germline gives CDR1 SGHAT, CDR2 FQNNGV. The CDR3 loop spans 11 amino acids. The CDR3 region has the DNA TGTGCCAGCAGCTCAAAAGAGACCCAGTACTTC. Its translation: CASSSKETQYF.

The V and J genes are TRBV11-2 and TRBJ2-1; the D gene is possibly TRBD1 (5 bases). The germline V and J ends were trimmed by 1 base and 10 bases, with 23 bases remaining between them. The CDR3 totals 17 residues. Germline CDR1 is SGHAT and CDR2 is FQNNGV. The CDR3 loop is CASSLVLASVTRGEQFF. The DNA of the CDR3 is TGTGCCAGCAGCTTAGTGCTTGCAAGCGTCACAAGGGGCGAGCAGTTCTTC.

The chain employs TRBV10-3 and TRBJ2-7; TRBD1 matches at 10 bases. Unmatched junction bases numbered 11, after V lost 7 bases and J lost 5 bases. The CDR3 has 15 amino acids. In germline, CDR1 is ENHRY, CDR2 SYGVKD. CDR3 sequence: CAINPGQGKLNEQYF. The DNA of the CDR3 is TGTGCCATCAACCCGGGACAGGGGAAACTCAACGAGCAGTACTTC.

This clone was seen a few times. The V gene is TRBV19, the J gene TRBJ1-3; unclear D gene. CDR1 is LNHDA and CDR2 is SQIVND in the germline V gene (reference sequence). The V end was cut by 6 bases, the J end by 0 bases, with 15 bases between. The CDR3 has 16 residues. CDR3 sequence reads: CASSIGGQNSGNTIYF. CDR3 coding DNA: TGTGCCAGTAGCATCGGTGGGCAGAACTCTGGAAACACCATATATTTT.

This rearrangement joins TRBV7-2 to TRBJ2-1; the match to TRBD1 covers 10 bases. V shed 6 bases, J shed 8 bases, and the junction held 13 bases outside the gene matches. This CDR3 is 16 amino acids long. The germline V gene has CDR1 SGHTA and CDR2 FQGNSA. As DNA, the CDR3 is TGTGCCAGCAGACGTGCTTCCGGGACAGGGGTCGATGAGCAGTTCTTC. Protein product: CASRRASGTGVDEQFF.

The CDR3: CATSRPGQGYNEQFF. The DNA for the CDR3 is TGTGCCACCAGCAGACCCGGACAGGGGTACAATGAGCAGTTCTTC. The chain employs TRBV15 and TRBJ2-1, with 9 bases fitting TRBD1. The CDR3 contains 15 residues. Looked up from germline, CDR1 is LNHNV and CDR2 is YYDKDF (reference sequence). With 2 bases clipped from V and 4 bases from J, the junction kept 3 bases outside the gene matches.